Listed here are 20 T cell receptor beta chains from one sample, sequenced in a study of graft-versus-host responses after intestinal transplantation. Only in-frame clones appear in the TCRdb table, and some are missing; sequencing was by immunoSEQ multiplex PCR. The table records fewer than 25,000 clones, roughly 44% of them present only once. Stimulators, roughly 200,000 irradiated and violet-dye-labeled cells, were plated with roughly 200,000 CFSE-labeled responder cells. The sample was alloreactive CD8+ T cells from a mixed lymphocyte reaction culture, taken before transplantation. This sample's subset: CFSE-low proliferating T cells sorted from approximately 6-day pre-transplant mixed lymphocyte reaction (GvH or HvG direction). The receptors come from a human patient who was an organ donor for intestinal transplantation.

The gene calls are TRBV4-1 and TRBJ2-7; TRBD2 matches 7 bases. The CDR3 has 15 amino acids. Per the germline V gene, CDR1 is MGHRA and CDR2 is YSYEKL. The junction had 4 bases not matched to a gene; V was cut back by 2 bases and J by 0 bases. CDR3 sequence: CASSQLAENSYEQYF. The CDR3 DNA sequence: TGCGCCAGCAGCCAACTAGCGGAGAACTCCTACGAGCAGTACTTC.

This clone was detected only a few times. The rearrangement links TRBV27 to TRBJ2-7; D is tentatively TRBD1 or TRBD2 (5 bases each). CDR1 and CDR2 (germline): MNHEY, SMNVEV (reference sequence). Trimming stripped 3 bases from V and 0 bases from J, with 15 bases between. The CDR3 is 16 amino acids. CDR3 DNA sequence: TGTGCCAGCAGTTTCTCTGCCGGGACCCTCTCCTACGAGCAGTACTTC. It codes for CASSFSAGTLSYEQYF.

This clone was detected only a few times. The chain recombines TRBV6-9 with TRBJ2-7; 8 nucleotides match TRBD1. The CDR3 covers 13 residues. With V trimmed by 3 bases and J by 3 bases, 1 base remained unmatched. Per germline, CDR1 MNHGY and CDR2 SVAAGI. Here the CDR3 reads CASSYTGGYEQYF. The CDR3 region has the DNA TGTGCCAGCAGTTACACAGGGGGCTACGAGCAGTACTTC.

This chain links TRBV6-1 with TRBJ2-7, with 9 positions matching TRBD2. CDR3 length: 15 amino acids. The germline gives CDR1 MNHNS, CDR2 SASEGT. Trimming took 8 bases from V and 2 from J; bases not matched to a gene: 10. CDR3 DNA: TGTGCCAGCCGAGACCTGCCTAGCGGGGCCTACGAGCAGTACTTC. Translated: CASRDLPSGAYEQYF.

J is TRBJ2-1 and V is TRBV7-4; D remains ambiguous. CDR3 size: 13 residues. Trimming took off 9 bases at V and 7 bases at J, with 16 bases between the two ends. From germline, CDR1 is SGHVT and CDR2 SQSDAQ. The CDR3 region has the DNA TGTGCCAGTGCGCAGGTCCTTGGAAATGAGCAGTTCTTC. Translation: CASAQVLGNEQFF. The full variable domain, completed using reference TRBV7-4 and TRBJ2-1, is GAGVSQSPRYKVAKRGRDVALRCDSISGHVTLYWYRQTLGQGSEVLTYSQSDAQRDKSGRPSGRFSAERPERSVSTLKIQRTEQGDSAVYLCASAQVLGNEQFFGPGTRLTVL.

This rearrangement joins TRBV9 to TRBJ2-7; 8 bases align to TRBD1. Germline CDR1 reads SGDLS; CDR2 reads YYNGEE. J gave up 5 bases and V 3 bases, and 7 bases lay outside the gene matches. This CDR3 is built from 14 residues. The CDR3 sequence is CASSGMTGDNEQYF. CDR3 nucleotides: TGTGCCAGCAGCGGGATGACAGGGGATAACGAGCAGTACTTC. The full variable domain, completed using reference TRBV9 and TRBJ2-7, is DSGVTQTPKHLITATGQRVTLRCSPRSGDLSVYWYQQSLDQGLQFLIQYYNGEERAKGNILERFSAQQFPDLHSELNLSSLELGDSALYFCASSGMTGDNEQYFGPGTRLTVT.

The CDR3 bases are TGTGCCTGGAGTGGAGGGCCCAACACAGATACGCAGTATTTT. Protein sequence: CAWSGGPNTDTQYF. V is TRBV30 and J is TRBJ2-3, with D tentatively TRBD2 (5 bases). This CDR3 spans 14 amino acids. Germline CDR1 GTSNPN, CDR2 SVGIG (reference sequence). V gave up 1 base and J gave up 2 bases, with 10 bases separating them.

By share, this clone counts as medium-sized. The chain is built from TRBV15 and TRBJ2-7; 16 bases match TRBD2. The CDR3 is 17 residues long. The junction had 6 bases not matched to a gene; V was cut back by 3 bases and J by 4 bases. Germline assignment: CDR1 LNHNV and CDR2 YYDKDF (reference sequence). The CDR3 coding sequence is TGTGCCACCAGCAGTGGACCGGGACTAGCGGGAGGGTACGAGCAGTACTTC. Translating it yields CATSSGPGLAGGYEQYF.

In this sample, this clone turned up a few times. The V gene is TRBV15, the J gene TRBJ1-1; unclear D gene. The CDR3 runs 14 residues. The V gene lost 0 bases and the J gene lost 2 bases, with 7 bases spanning the gap. CDR1 LNHNV and CDR2 YYDKDF come from the germline V gene (reference sequence). The CDR3 loop is CATSRDRGNTEAFF. The DNA of the CDR3 is TGTGCCACCAGCAGAGATCGGGGTAACACTGAAGCTTTCTTT.

This clone was seen a handful of times. The chain is built from TRBV4-1 and TRBJ1-3; D ambiguous. The CDR3 runs to 16 residues. Germline V gene data show CDR1 as MGHRA and CDR2 as YSYEKL. V lost 0 bases and J lost 0, with 9 bases in between. The CDR3 sequence is CASSQDSQSSGNTIYF. The CDR3 region has the DNA TGCGCCAGCAGCCAAGATTCCCAGAGCTCTGGAAACACCATATATTTT.

V usage is TRBV2 and J usage is TRBJ1-4; D might be TRBD1 (5 bases). V was pared by 5 bases and J by 3 bases, with 10 bases between. CDR1 is SNHLY, CDR2 FYNNEI, per germline. The CDR3 is 14 residues long. The CDR3 nucleotides are TGTGCCAGCAGTCCCGACAGCCCTAATGAAAAACTGTTTTTT. Translating it yields CASSPDSPNEKLFF. Full variable domain (remainder filled in from reference TRBV2 and TRBJ1-4): EPEVTQTPSHQVTQMGQEVILRCVPISNHLYFYWYRQILGQKVEFLVSFYNNEISEKSEIFDDQFSVERPDGSNFTLKIRSTKLEDSAMYFCASSPDSPNEKLFFGSGTQLSVL.

The chain links TRBV12-5 to TRBJ2-1, with 7 bases identical to TRBD1. The J segment lost 5 bases and the V segment lost 8 bases, leaving 9 bases of the junction unmatched. Germline CDR1 reads LGHNT; CDR2 reads FRNRAP. CDR3 size: 14 residues. The CDR3 nucleotides read TGTGCTAGTTTGGACAGGTTGGGTCACAATGAGCAGTTCTTC. As protein: CASLDRLGHNEQFF.

The rearrangement joins TRBV4-2 to TRBJ2-1; possibly TRBD1 or TRBD2 for D (5 bases each). Germline CDR1 and CDR2: LGHNA and YNFKEQ. Trimming left V 0 bases short and J 4 bases short, with 10 bases between. The CDR3 loop spans 15 amino acids. CDR3 region: CASSQDWGSYNEQFF. The CDR3 nucleotides are TGTGCCAGCAGCCAAGATTGGGGGTCTTACAATGAGCAGTTCTTC.

This clone was picked up one time. The rearrangement uses TRBV27 and TRBJ2-3; D gene uncertain. V was trimmed by 1 base and J by 6 bases, leaving 5 bases between them. This CDR3 spans 12 amino acids. From germline, CDR1 is MNHEY and CDR2 SMNVEV (reference sequence). The CDR3 DNA reads as TGTGCCAGCAGTTTATTAGGGGATACGCAGTATTTT. It is translated as CASSLLGDTQYF.

The J gene is TRBJ1-4, the V gene TRBV9; D uncertain. Germline V lookup: CDR1 SGDLS, CDR2 YYNGEE. The CDR3 consists of 15 residues. Trimming took 4 bases from V and 0 from J, leaving 10 bases between them. The CDR3 loop is CASSRSGATNEKLFF. In DNA, the CDR3 is TGTGCCAGCAGCCGCAGCGGGGCAACTAATGAAAAACTGTTTTTT.

V is TRBV5-6 and J is TRBJ2-7, with D unclear. Germline CDR1 reads SGHDT; CDR2 reads YYEEEE. V gave up 6 bases and J gave up 0 bases, with 10 bases separating them. The CDR3 is 13 amino acids. CDR3 residues: CASNRKPSYEQYF. The CDR3 DNA sequence: TGTGCCAGCAATCGGAAACCCTCCTACGAGCAGTACTTC.

The chain uses TRBV5-4 and TRBJ2-3, with D perhaps TRBD1 (6 bases). CDR1 is SGHNT, CDR2 YYREEE, per germline (reference sequence). The CDR3 spans 14 residues. V was pared by 1 base and J by 0 bases, with 6 bases between. The CDR3 region is CASSLRGSTDTQYF. CDR3 coding DNA: TGTGCCAGCAGCTTGAGGGGGAGCACAGATACGCAGTATTTT.

CDR3: CAIRAGQSYEQYF. Here the CDR3 DNA reads TGTGCCATCAGGGCGGGACAATCCTACGAGCAGTACTTC. V and J are TRBV10-3 and TRBJ2-7; either TRBD1 or TRBD2 may fit D (6 bases each). With 6 bases removed from V and 1 base from J, the gap between germline ends came to 10 bases. Germline loops: CDR1 ENHRY, CDR2 SYGVKD. CDR3 length: 13 amino acids.

This rearrangement joins TRBV5-8 to TRBJ2-7, with D unresolved. Trimming cost V 0 bases and J 5 bases, with 6 bases left between them. This CDR3 is 12 amino acids long. In germline, CDR1 is SGHTS, CDR2 YDEGEE. The CDR3 DNA follows: TGTGCCAGCAGCTTGGGACGGAACGAGCAGTACTTC. Protein sequence: CASSLGRNEQYF.

This clone has just a few counts. This chain links TRBV5-5 with TRBJ2-1; D is unresolved. Germline V lookup: CDR1 SGHKS, CDR2 YYEKEE (reference sequence). This CDR3 has 13 residues. V was clipped by 0 bases and J by 2 bases, with 3 bases between them. CDR3 in amino acids: CASSLGPYNEQFF. CDR3 nucleotides: TGTGCCAGCAGCTTGGGGCCCTACAATGAGCAGTTCTTC.